This T cell receptor beta chain was identified in a study of T-cell reconstitution after alpha-beta-depleted transplantation in children. The TCRbeta library was prepared with unique molecular identifiers. MiXCR was run by TCRdb on the PCR reads, yielding one entry per CDR3 protein. The sample includes 200,000 or so distinct CDR3 sequences, roughly 6.5% of them seen just once. Concerning this clonotype itself: What it binds is unknown.

The CDR3 has 16 residues. Germline V CDR1 and CDR2: SGHTA, FQGNSA. Trimming removed 2 bases at V and 2 bases at J, with 13 bases between. Study-level findings and limits: Alpha-beta T cells about two months after transplant reportedly derived from several hundred expanded graft clones.

V usage is TRBV7-2 and J usage is TRBJ2-1; either TRBD1 or TRBD2 may fit D (5 bases each). Sequencing was performed on PBMCs, taken before TCRalphabeta/CD19-depleted stem cell transplant. This TCR was recovered from a girl under two years old with combined immunodeficiency, due to receive a stem cell transplant. The CDR3 coding sequence is TGTGCCAGCAGCTTATCCGGGACCGGTGCCTACAATGAGCAGTTCTTC. Its protein product is CASSLSGTGAYNEQFF.